What follows is one T cell receptor (beta chain) and its context. Using immunoSEQ multiplex PCR, the repertoire was profiled, and TCRdb retains in-frame clones only, with some absent. The table includes 2 million to 2.5 million clones, 90% to 97% detected once. V was shortened by 6 bases and J by 2 bases, with 25 bases between the two germline ends. From germline, CDR1 is WSHSY and CDR2 SAAADI. CDR3 size: 18 residues. These data come from a study of shared clonotypes between healthy human individuals. The chain employs TRBV10-2 and TRBJ1-2, with a weak D call TRBD1 (6 bases). The sequence was collected from a man younger than 30 in good health. Sequences were obtained from naive CD4+ T cells sorted from blood. Documented subset: CD45RA+ positively selected. Here the CDR3 reads CASSATAGAAQGNYGYTF. CDR3 DNA: TGCGCCAGCAGCGCAACCGCAGGGGCCGCCCAAGGGAACTATGGCTACACCTTC.